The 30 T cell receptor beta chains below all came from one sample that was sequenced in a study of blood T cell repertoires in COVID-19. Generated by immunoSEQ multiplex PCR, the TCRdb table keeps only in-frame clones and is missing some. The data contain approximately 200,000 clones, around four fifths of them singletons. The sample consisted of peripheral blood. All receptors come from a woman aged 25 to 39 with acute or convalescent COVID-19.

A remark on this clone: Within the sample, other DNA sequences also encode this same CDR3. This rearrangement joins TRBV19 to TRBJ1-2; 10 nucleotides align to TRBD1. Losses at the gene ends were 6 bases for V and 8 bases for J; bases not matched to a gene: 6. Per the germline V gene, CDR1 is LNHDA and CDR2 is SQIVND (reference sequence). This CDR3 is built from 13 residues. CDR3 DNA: TGTGCCAGTAGCGACAGGGGGCGCAGGGGCTACACCTTC. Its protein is CASSDRGRRGYTF. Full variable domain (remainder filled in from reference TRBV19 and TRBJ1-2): DGGITQSPKYLFRKEGQNVTLSCEQNLNHDAMYWYRQDPGQGLRLIYYSQIVNDFQKGDIAEGYSVSREKKESFPLTVTSAQKNPTAFYLCASSDRGRRGYTFGSGTRLTVV.

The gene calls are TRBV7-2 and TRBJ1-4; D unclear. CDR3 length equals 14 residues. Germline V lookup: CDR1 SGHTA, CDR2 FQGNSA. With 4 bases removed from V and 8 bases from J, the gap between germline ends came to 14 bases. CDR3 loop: CASSSAVGREKLFF. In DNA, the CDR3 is TGTGCCAGCAGCTCAGCAGTGGGGAGGGAAAAACTGTTTTTT.

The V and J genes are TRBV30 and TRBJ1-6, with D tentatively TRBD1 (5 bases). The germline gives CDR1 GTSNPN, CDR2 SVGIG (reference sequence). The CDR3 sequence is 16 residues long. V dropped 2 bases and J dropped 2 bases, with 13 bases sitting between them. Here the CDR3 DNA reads TGTGCCTGGAGTAATTCGCAGGGTCCCTATAATTCACCCCTCCACTTT. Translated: CAWSNSQGPYNSPLHF.

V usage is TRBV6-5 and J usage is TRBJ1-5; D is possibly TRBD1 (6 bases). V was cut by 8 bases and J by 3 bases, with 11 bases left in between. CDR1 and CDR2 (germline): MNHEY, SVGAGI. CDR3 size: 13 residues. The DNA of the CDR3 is TGTGCCAGCTTGGGACAAACCAATCAGCCCCAGCATTTT. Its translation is CASLGQTNQPQHF.

This CDR3 reads CASTGYDPYNEQFF. DNA of the CDR3: TGTGCCAGCACAGGGTACGATCCGTACAATGAGCAGTTCTTC. The V gene is TRBV6-5, the J gene TRBJ2-1; D perhaps matches TRBD1 (5 bases). From germline, CDR1 is MNHEY and CDR2 SVGAGI. CDR3 length: 14 residues. Deletions cut 7 bases from V and 4 bases from J, with 14 bases between.

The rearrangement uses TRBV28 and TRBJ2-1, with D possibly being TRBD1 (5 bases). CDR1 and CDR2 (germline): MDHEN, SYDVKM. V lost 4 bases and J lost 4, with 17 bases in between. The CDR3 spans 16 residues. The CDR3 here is CASSSPTATGYNEQFF. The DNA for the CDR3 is TGTGCCAGCAGTTCCCCGACAGCCACAGGATACAATGAGCAGTTCTTC.

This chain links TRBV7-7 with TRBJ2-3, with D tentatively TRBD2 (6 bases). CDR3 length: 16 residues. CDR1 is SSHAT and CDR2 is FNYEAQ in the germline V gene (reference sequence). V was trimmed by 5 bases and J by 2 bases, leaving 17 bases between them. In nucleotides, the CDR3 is TGTGCCAGCAGCCCCCACGGGGCGGGGTCCACAGATACGCAGTATTTT. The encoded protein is CASSPHGAGSTDTQYF.

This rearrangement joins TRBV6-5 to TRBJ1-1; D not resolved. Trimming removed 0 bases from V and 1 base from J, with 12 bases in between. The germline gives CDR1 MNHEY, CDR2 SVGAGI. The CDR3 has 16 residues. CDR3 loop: CASSYSARRKNTEAFF. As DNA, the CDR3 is TGTGCCAGCAGTTACTCGGCAAGGCGGAAGAACACTGAAGCTTTCTTT.

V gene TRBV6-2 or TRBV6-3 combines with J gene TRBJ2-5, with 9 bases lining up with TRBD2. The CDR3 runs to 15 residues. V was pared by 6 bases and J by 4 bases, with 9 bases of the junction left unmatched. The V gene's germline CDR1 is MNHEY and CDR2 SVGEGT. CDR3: CASSPGTSWGETQYF. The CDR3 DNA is TGTGCCAGCAGCCCCGGGACTAGCTGGGGAGAGACCCAGTACTTC.

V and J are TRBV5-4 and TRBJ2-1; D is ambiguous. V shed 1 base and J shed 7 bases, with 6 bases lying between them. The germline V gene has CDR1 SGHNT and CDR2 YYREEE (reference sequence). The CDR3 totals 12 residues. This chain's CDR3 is CASSLLENEQFF. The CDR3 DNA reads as TGTGCCAGCAGCTTGCTGGAGAATGAGCAGTTCTTC.

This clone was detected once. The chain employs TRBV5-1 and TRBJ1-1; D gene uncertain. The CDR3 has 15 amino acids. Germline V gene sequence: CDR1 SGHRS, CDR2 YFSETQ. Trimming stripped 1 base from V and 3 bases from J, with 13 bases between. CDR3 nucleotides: TGCGCCAGCAGCTTGATCCAAGTGAGGGACACTGAAGCTTTCTTT. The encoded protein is CASSLIQVRDTEAFF.

The CDR3 coding sequence is TGTGCCAGCAGGAGGGGGACAGCTTCTAGCACAGATACGCAGTATTTT. This codes for CASRRGTASSTDTQYF. J is TRBJ2-3 and V is TRBV11-1; 7 bases are shared with TRBD1. The CDR3 has 16 residues. V lost 6 bases, J lost 0 bases, and 9 bases stayed unmatched. Looked up from germline, CDR1 is SGHAT and CDR2 is FQDESV (reference sequence).

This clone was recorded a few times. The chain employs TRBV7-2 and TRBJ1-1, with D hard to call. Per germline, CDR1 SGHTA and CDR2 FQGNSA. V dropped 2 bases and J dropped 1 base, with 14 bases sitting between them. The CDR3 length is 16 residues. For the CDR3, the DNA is TGTGCCAGCAGCTTAAATTTGGCACAGTGGAACACTGAAGCTTTCTTT. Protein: CASSLNLAQWNTEAFF. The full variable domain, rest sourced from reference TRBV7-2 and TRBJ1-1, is GAGVSQSPSNKVTEKGKDVELRCDPISGHTALYWYRQSLGQGLEFLIYFQGNSAPDKSGLPSDRFSAERTGGSVSTLTIQRTQQEDSAVYLCASSLNLAQWNTEAFFGQGTRLTVV.

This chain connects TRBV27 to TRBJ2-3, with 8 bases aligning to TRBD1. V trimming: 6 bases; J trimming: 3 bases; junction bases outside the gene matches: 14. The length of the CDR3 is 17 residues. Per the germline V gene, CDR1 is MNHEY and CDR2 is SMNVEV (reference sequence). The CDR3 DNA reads TGTGCCAGCAGCCAACAGGGGGTCGGGTTGTATACAGATACGCAGTATTTT. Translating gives CASSQQGVGLYTDTQYF.

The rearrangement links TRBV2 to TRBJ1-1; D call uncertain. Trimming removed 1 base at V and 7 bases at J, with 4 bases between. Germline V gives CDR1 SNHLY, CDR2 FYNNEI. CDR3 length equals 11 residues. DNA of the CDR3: TGTGCCAGCAGTGAAGACAGTGAAGCTTTCTTT. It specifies CASSEDSEAFF.

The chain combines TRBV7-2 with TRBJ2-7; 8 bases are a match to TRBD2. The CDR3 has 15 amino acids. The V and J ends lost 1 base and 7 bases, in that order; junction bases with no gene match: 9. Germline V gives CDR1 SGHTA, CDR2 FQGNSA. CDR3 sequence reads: CASSLVGGASGEQYF. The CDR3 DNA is TGTGCCAGCAGCTTAGTCGGGGGGGCCAGCGGGGAGCAGTACTTC.

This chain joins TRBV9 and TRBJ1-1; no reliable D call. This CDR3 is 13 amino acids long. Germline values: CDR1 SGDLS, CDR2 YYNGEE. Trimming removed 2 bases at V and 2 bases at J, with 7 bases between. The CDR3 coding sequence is TGTGCCAGCAGCGTCAGCGTTAACACTGAAGCTTTCTTT. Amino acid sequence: CASSVSVNTEAFF.

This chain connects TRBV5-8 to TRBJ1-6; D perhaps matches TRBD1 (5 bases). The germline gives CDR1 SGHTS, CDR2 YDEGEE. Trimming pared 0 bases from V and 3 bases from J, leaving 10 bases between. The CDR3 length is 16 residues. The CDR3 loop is CASSLGGHLYNSPLHF. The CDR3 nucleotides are TGTGCCAGCAGCTTGGGCGGACACCTCTATAATTCACCCCTCCACTTT.

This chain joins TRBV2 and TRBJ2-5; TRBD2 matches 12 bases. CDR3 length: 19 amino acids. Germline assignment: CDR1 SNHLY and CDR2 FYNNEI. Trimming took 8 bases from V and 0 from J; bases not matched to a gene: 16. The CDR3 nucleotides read TGTGCCAGCTTGGGTCGACCGACTAGCGGGGGTACTAACCAAGAGACCCAGTACTTC. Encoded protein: CASLGRPTSGGTNQETQYF.

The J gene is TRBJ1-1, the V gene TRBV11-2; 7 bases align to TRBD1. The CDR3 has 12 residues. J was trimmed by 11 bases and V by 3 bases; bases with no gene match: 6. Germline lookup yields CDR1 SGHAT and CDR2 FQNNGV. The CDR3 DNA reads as TGTGCCAGCAGCTTTGACAGGGCGGCGGCTTTCTTT. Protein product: CASSFDRAAAFF.

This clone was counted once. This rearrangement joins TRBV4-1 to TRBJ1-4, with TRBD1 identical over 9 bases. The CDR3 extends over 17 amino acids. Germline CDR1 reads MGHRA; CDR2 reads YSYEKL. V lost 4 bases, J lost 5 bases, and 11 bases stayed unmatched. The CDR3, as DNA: TGCGCCAGCAGCCTGACGGTTTCGACAGGGGGAAATGAAAAACTGTTTTTT. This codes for CASSLTVSTGGNEKLFF.

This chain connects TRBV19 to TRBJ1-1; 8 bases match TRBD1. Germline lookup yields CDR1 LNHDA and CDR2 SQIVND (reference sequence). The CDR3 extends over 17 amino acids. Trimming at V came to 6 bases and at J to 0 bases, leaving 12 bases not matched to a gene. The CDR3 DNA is TGTGCCAGTAGCCGGCGGGCAGGGGGCACTATGAACACTGAAGCTTTCTTT. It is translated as CASSRRAGGTMNTEAFF.

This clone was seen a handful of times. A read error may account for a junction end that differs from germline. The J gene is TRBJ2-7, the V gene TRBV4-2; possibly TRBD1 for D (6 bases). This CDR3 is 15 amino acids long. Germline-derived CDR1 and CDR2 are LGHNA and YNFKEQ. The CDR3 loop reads CASSQDQTGIGEQYF. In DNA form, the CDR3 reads TGTGCCAGCAGTCAAGATCAAACAGGGATAGGAGAGCAGTACTTC.

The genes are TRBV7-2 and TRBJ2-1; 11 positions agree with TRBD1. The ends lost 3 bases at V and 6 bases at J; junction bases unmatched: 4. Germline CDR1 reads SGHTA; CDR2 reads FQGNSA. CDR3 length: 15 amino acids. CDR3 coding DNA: TGTGCCAGCAGCTTGAGGACAGGGGGCATCAATGAGCAGTTCTTC. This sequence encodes CASSLRTGGINEQFF.

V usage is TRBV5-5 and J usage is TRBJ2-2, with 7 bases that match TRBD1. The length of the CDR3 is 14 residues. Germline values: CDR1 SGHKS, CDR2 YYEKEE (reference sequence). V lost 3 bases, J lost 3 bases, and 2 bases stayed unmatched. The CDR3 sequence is CASSSGQHTGELFF. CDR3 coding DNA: TGTGCCAGCAGCTCGGGACAGCACACCGGGGAGCTGTTTTTT.

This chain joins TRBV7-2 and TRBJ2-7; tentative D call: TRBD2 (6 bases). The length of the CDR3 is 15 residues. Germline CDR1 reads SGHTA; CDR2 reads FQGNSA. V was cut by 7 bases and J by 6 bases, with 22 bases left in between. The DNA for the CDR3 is TGTGCCAGCACCTCGGGCGGGGTGACCCTTGGCGAGCAGTACTTC. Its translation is CASTSGGVTLGEQYF.

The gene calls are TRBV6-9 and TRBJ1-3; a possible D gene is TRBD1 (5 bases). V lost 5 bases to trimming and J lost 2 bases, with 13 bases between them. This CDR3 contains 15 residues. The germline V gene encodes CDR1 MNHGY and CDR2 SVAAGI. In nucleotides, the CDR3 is TGTGCCAGCAGTACTCCGGGACTTACTGGAAACACCATATATTTT. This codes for CASSTPGLTGNTIYF.

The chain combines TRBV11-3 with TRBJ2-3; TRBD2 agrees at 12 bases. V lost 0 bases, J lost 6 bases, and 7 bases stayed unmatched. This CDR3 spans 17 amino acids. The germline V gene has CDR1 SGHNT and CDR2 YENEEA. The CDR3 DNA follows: TGTGCCAGCAGCTTAGAGGCGACTAGCGGGAGCGGGGATACGCAGTATTTT. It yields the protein CASSLEATSGSGDTQYF.

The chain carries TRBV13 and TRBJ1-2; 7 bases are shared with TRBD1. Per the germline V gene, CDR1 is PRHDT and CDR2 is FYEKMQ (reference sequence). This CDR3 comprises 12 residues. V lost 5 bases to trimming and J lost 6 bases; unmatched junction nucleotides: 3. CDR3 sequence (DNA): TGTGCCAGCAGCACCACAGGGGATGGCTACACCTTC. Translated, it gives CASSTTGDGYTF.

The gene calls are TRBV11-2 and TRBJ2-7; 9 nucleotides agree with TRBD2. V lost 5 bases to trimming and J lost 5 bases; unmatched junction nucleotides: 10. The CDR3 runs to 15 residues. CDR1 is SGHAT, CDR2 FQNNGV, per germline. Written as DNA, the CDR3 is TGTGCCAGCAGCACCCGCCCGGGACTAGCAAACGAGCAGTACTTC. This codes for CASSTRPGLANEQYF.